This T cell receptor beta chain was sequenced for a study of preoperative IRX-2 immunotherapy in early breast cancer. With 2 bases removed from V and 0 bases from J, the gap between germline ends came to 15 bases. Germline lookup yields CDR1 SGHRS and CDR2 YFSETQ. The CDR3 totals 17 residues. The method was immunoSEQ multiplex PCR; TCRdb's version includes in-frame clones alone and lacks a portion of them. The top ten hold around 2% of the sample, which has about 98,000 clones, roughly 88% seen once. Treatment noted: preoperative locoregional IRX-2 cytokine immunotherapy. Patients received preoperative, locoregional IRX-2 cytokine immunotherapy in a phase Ib study.

This clonotype was sampled from a human donor with breast cancer. Source: tumor tissue, taken after IRX-2 immunotherapy. The chain couples TRBV5-1 to TRBJ1-3; D perhaps matches TRBD1 (5 bases). The CDR3 sequence: CASSLLPADSSGNTIYF. The CDR3, as DNA: TGCGCCAGCAGCTTACTACCTGCTGACAGCTCTGGAAACACCATATATTTT.